These 12 T cell receptor beta chains were all obtained from the same sample, sequenced in a study of blood T cell repertoires in COVID-19. The data were produced by immunoSEQ multiplex PCR, yet TCRdb's version contains in-frame clones alone and is incomplete. The table shows approximately 140,000 clones, with around 90% occurring only once. Specimen: PBMCs or T cells enriched from blood (not recorded which). These receptors were taken from a woman between 35 and 50 years old who had been exposed to COVID-19.

V and J are TRBV2 and TRBJ1-6, with 7 bases that match TRBD1. Trimming took 4 bases from V and 0 from J; bases not matched to a gene: 0. Looked up from germline, CDR1 is SNHLY and CDR2 is FYNNEI. This CDR3 region has 15 residues. The CDR3 nucleotides are TGTGCCAGCAGTGGACAGGGCTCCTATAATTCACCCCTCCACTTT. Translated, it gives CASSGQGSYNSPLHF.

J is TRBJ1-2 and V is TRBV7-9; 7 nucleotides align to TRBD1. The CDR3 is 15 amino acids. V shed 5 bases and J 5 bases; nucleotides not matched to a gene: 11. Germline V gene sequence: CDR1 SEHNR, CDR2 FQNEAQ (reference sequence). CDR3: CASSPTEGGRYGYTF. CDR3 DNA sequence: TGTGCCAGCAGCCCAACCGAAGGGGGCAGGTATGGCTACACCTTC.

This chain joins TRBV27 and TRBJ1-6, with 7 positions matching TRBD1. The CDR3 extends over 14 amino acids. The J segment lost 9 bases and the V segment lost 5 bases, leaving 7 bases of the junction unmatched. Germline CDR1 reads MNHEY; CDR2 reads SMNVEV (reference sequence). The chain's CDR3 is CASSPQGGGSPLHF. The CDR3 DNA follows: TGTGCCAGCAGTCCCCAAGGGGGCGGTTCACCCCTCCACTTT.

This chain joins TRBV27 and TRBJ2-5; a weak D match, TRBD2 (5 bases). The germline V gene has CDR1 MNHEY and CDR2 SMNVEV (reference sequence). The ends were cut back, 3 bases at V and 2 bases at J, with 10 bases in the middle. The CDR3 totals 14 residues. The chain's CDR3 is CASSLGEGQETQYF. For the CDR3, the DNA is TGTGCCAGCAGTTTGGGAGAAGGGCAAGAGACCCAGTACTTC.

The chain joins TRBV6-5 to TRBJ2-3, with TRBD1 matching over 8 bases. V lost 7 bases, J lost 2 bases, and 8 bases stayed unmatched. The CDR3 has 15 amino acids. Germline V gives CDR1 MNHEY, CDR2 SVGAGI. CDR3 in amino acids: CASKGWGQVTDTQYF. In DNA, the CDR3 is TGTGCCAGCAAGGGGTGGGGACAGGTCACAGATACGCAGTATTTT.

This rearrangement joins TRBV27 to TRBJ2-7; 7 positions agree with TRBD1. CDR1 is MNHEY and CDR2 is SMNVEV in the germline V gene (reference sequence). This CDR3 is 15 amino acids long. Germline trimming cut 4 bases from V and 1 base from J; bases unmatched to any gene: 7. CDR3 sequence: CASSYTGVASYEQYF. CDR3 bases: TGTGCCAGCAGTTACACAGGGGTCGCTTCCTACGAGCAGTACTTC.

This chain connects TRBV3-1 (or the pseudogene TRBV3-2) to TRBJ1-3; D is perhaps TRBD1 (5 bases). Germline V gene sequence: CDR1 LGHDT, CDR2 YNNKEL (reference sequence). The CDR3 has 17 residues. V gave up 1 base and J gave up 0 bases, with 13 bases separating them. The CDR3 bases are TGTGCCAGCAGCCAAGTAGGAGGGACCCGCTCTGGAAACACCATATATTTT. Amino acid sequence: CASSQVGGTRSGNTIYF.

The chain is built from TRBV18 and TRBJ2-7; TRBD1 matches 9 bases. The CDR3 consists of 16 residues. Germline V gives CDR1 KGHSH, CDR2 LQKENI. Unmatched junction bases numbered 8, after V lost 5 bases and J lost 0 bases. The CDR3 nucleotides are TGTGCCAGCTCAATTGCCCGGGACAGGGCCTCCTACGAGCAGTACTTC. This codes for CASSIARDRASYEQYF.

The chain has TRBV11-2 and TRBJ1-5; D remains unclear. The CDR3 extends over 14 amino acids. Germline lookup yields CDR1 SGHAT and CDR2 FQNNGV. Trimming removed 0 bases at V and 4 bases at J, with 7 bases between. CDR3 residues: CASSLERFNQPQHF. CDR3 nucleotide sequence: TGTGCCAGCAGCTTAGAGAGGTTTAATCAGCCCCAGCATTTT.

A single count supports this clone. The genes are TRBV29-1 and TRBJ2-7; D perhaps matches TRBD1 (5 bases). Germline values: CDR1 SQVTM, CDR2 ANQGSEA. Trimming removed 5 bases at V and 3 bases at J, with 5 bases between. The CDR3 length is 10 residues. The CDR3 bases are TGCAGCGTTAGGGGCTACGAGCAGTACTTC. This translates into CSVRGYEQYF.

V is TRBV7-9 and J is TRBJ1-1; D may be TRBD1 (6 bases). CDR3 size: 17 residues. Germline V lookup: CDR1 SEHNR, CDR2 FQNEAQ (reference sequence). V dropped 6 bases and J dropped 5 bases, with 25 bases sitting between them. The CDR3 DNA reads as TGTGCCAGCAGGGAGGGGGACCAACGGGGCGGGAGGACTGAAGCTTTCTTT. Amino acids: CASREGDQRGGRTEAFF. The full variable domain, with the rest looked up from reference TRBV7-9 and TRBJ1-1, is DTGVSQNPRHKITKRGQNVTFRCDPISEHNRLYWYRQTLGQGPEFLTYFQNEAQLEKSRLLSDRFSAERPKGSFSTLEIQRTEQGDSAMYLCASREGDQRGGRTEAFFGQGTRLTVV.

The chain employs TRBV3-1 (or the pseudogene TRBV3-2) and TRBJ2-5; D unresolved. CDR1 is LGHDT, CDR2 YNNKEL, per germline (reference sequence). V was cut by 6 bases and J by 5 bases, with 7 bases left in between. The CDR3 spans 11 residues. CDR3 sequence reads: CASSQAETQYF. In DNA, the CDR3 is TGTGCCAGCAGTCAGGCCGAGACCCAGTACTTC.